The entry that follows covers one T cell receptor (beta chain) sequence. Its antigen is as yet unknown. The data stem from a study of vaccination effects on CD4 cells after COVID-19. As for the study in general: Ahead of sequencing, the ViraFEST assay grew antigen-specific CD4+ T cells using viral peptide pools.

The culture ran for 10 to 11 days, and then CD4+ T cells were isolated. Either the BNT162b2 or mRNA-1273 vaccine was given to participants in two doses. Nucleocapsid antibodies were negative in the vaccine recipients, who had never had SARS-CoV-2 infection. Cultures had half their medium replaced with IL-2 medium on days 3 and 7. TCRdb's table, derived via immunoSEQ multiplex PCR, lists solely in-frame clones and lacks some. The profile shows tens of thousands of clones, about four fifths of them singletons. V lost 4 bases to trimming and J lost 4 bases, with 21 bases between them. CDR3 length equals 17 residues. Germline CDR1 SGDLS, CDR2 YYNGEE.

The sequence came from a human donor who received a COVID-19 vaccine. The V and J genes are TRBV9 and TRBJ1-3; D gene ambiguous. The sample was CD4+ T cells from PBMCs cultured without peptide, taken after COVID-19 vaccination. For the CDR3, the DNA is TGTGCCAGCAGCTCTAACGGACCTCCTTCGGGCGGAAACACCATATATTTT. This encodes CASSSNGPPSGGNTIYF.